This TCR beta chain was found in a study of tumor-infiltrating lymphocytes in glioblastoma multiforme. Whole-study findings and limits: The T cells in this sample were not sorted into functional subsets. The TCR and somatic mutation analysis included just one glioblastoma patient.

Turning to this clonotype: Its antigen is undetermined.

Three nested ARM-PCR rounds with V-beta and C-beta primers built TCRB libraries. A C-beta primer primed TCRB cDNA from approximately 0.5 ug RNA. These TCRB libraries lack any described unique molecular identifiers. TCRdb reprocessed the multiplex PCR reads with MiXCR, giving one entry per CDR3 protein. This table has 15,000 or so distinct CDR3 sequences, around 70% appearing once. Trimming removed 6 bases from V and 5 bases from J; junction bases left unmatched: 6. The CDR3 totals 15 residues. CDR1 is LNHDA, CDR2 SQIVND, per germline (reference sequence). This chain links TRBV19 with TRBJ2-2; 10 bases are a match to TRBD1. Sequenced sample: brain tumor tissue. The sequence was collected from a male donor with glioblastoma. CDR3 sequence reads: CASRPGTGETGELFF. CDR3 coding DNA: TGTGCCAGTAGGCCCGGGACAGGGGAGACCGGGGAGCTGTTTTTT.